This entry lists 21 T cell receptor beta chains sequenced from one sample in a study of blood T cell repertoires in COVID-19. Method: immunoSEQ multiplex PCR; TCRdb's copy keeps in-frame clones and lacks some. The sample lists roughly 320,000 clones, about nine tenths seen once, with 3.5% to 5% in the top ten. Sequenced input: PBMCs or T cells enriched from blood (not recorded which). The receptors derive from a man aged 25 to 45 who had recovered from COVID-19.

The chain uses TRBV6-5 and TRBJ2-2; the D gene is possibly TRBD2 (6 bases). The CDR3 loop spans 15 amino acids. The V gene lost 3 bases and the J gene lost 5 bases, with 13 bases spanning the gap. CDR1 MNHEY and CDR2 SVGAGI come from the germline V gene. CDR3 bases: TGTGCCAGCAGTTATGGGGACTCATATACCGGGGAGCTGTTTTTT. It encodes CASSYGDSYTGELFF.

This clone was detected only once. The chain links TRBV5-1 to TRBJ2-5, with D perhaps matching TRBD1 (6 bases). The germline gives CDR1 SGHRS, CDR2 YFSETQ. Deletions cut 2 bases from V and 2 bases from J, with 19 bases between. CDR3 size: 17 residues. DNA of the CDR3: TGCGCCAGCAGCTTACCCTATCTGGCGACAGGTCAAGAGACCCAGTACTTC. Residues: CASSLPYLATGQETQYF. Using reference TRBV5-1 and TRBJ2-5 for the parts outside the CDR3, the full variable domain is KAGVTQTPRYLIKTRGQQVTLSCSPISGHRSVSWYQQTPGQGLQFLFEYFSETQRNKGNFPGRFSGRQFSNSRSEMNVSTLELGDSALYLCASSLPYLATGQETQYFGPGTRLLVL.

This chain uses TRBV2 with TRBJ1-1; 7 bases match TRBD1. The CDR3 totals 15 residues. Germline-derived CDR1 and CDR2 are SNHLY and FYNNEI. V dropped 2 bases and J dropped 1; count of bases not matched to a gene: 4. Here the CDR3 DNA reads TGTGCCAGCAGTGAAACCGGGACAGCGAACACTGAAGCTTTCTTT. Translating gives CASSETGTANTEAFF.

The V gene is TRBV7-2, the J gene TRBJ2-1, with 10 nucleotides matching TRBD1. V lost 6 bases and J lost 3; bases outside the gene matches: 8. The CDR3 length is 16 residues. Germline V gives CDR1 SGHTA, CDR2 FQGNSA. This CDR3 is CASRRDRGVGYNEQFF. Written as DNA, the CDR3 is TGTGCCAGCAGACGGGACAGGGGAGTCGGCTACAATGAGCAGTTCTTC.

Details on this clone: The junction shows a germline mismatch at one end, possibly a read error. The chain joins TRBV7-7 to TRBJ2-1; TRBD1 matches 7 bases. This CDR3 spans 17 amino acids. Germline CDR1 and CDR2: SSHAT and FNYEAQ (reference sequence). CDR3 nucleotide sequence: TGTGCTAGCAGCCCGGAGATAGGGACAGAGAGTTACAATGAGCAGTTCTTC. Amino acid sequence: CASSPEIGTESYNEQFF.

V and J are TRBV6-2 or TRBV6-3 and TRBJ1-3, with D possibly matching TRBD1 (5 bases). Per the germline V gene, CDR1 is MNHEY and CDR2 is SVGEGT. V gave up 0 bases and J gave up 0 bases, with 9 bases separating them. The CDR3 covers 16 residues. The CDR3 nucleotides read TGTGCCAGCAGTTACTCTGCAGGGCTCTCTGGAAACACCATATATTTT. This codes for CASSYSAGLSGNTIYF.

The genes are TRBV6-2 or TRBV6-3 and TRBJ2-7; D not certain. Germline CDR1 MNHEY, CDR2 SVGEGT. CDR3 size: 14 residues. With 0 bases removed from V and 4 bases from J, the gap between germline ends came to 10 bases. CDR3 sequence (DNA): TGTGCCAGCAGTTACTCACTACGCCTATACGAGCAGTACTTC. This gives the protein CASSYSLRLYEQYF.

This clone was seen once. The chain carries TRBV24-1 and TRBJ1-1, with D possibly being TRBD1 (5 bases). The V gene lost 4 bases and the J gene lost 7 bases, with 12 bases spanning the gap. The CDR3 runs 13 residues. Looked up from germline, CDR1 is KGHDR and CDR2 is SFDVKD. This CDR3 reads CATSDRLTDEAFF. CDR3 bases: TGTGCCACCAGTGACCGCTTGACAGATGAAGCTTTCTTT.

The V call is TRBV12-3 or TRBV12-4, the J call TRBJ1-6; D gene ambiguous. The CDR3 is 12 amino acids. With 3 bases removed from V and 9 bases from J, the gap between germline ends came to 6 bases. The CDR3 loop is CASSFPGSPLHF. The DNA for the CDR3 is TGTGCCAGCAGTTTCCCGGGTTCACCCCTCCACTTT.

V and J are TRBV19 and TRBJ1-1, with 8 bases fitting TRBD1. Trimming at V came to 9 bases and at J to 4 bases, leaving 7 bases not matched to a gene. Looked up from germline, CDR1 is LNHDA and CDR2 is SQIVND (reference sequence). The CDR3 has 13 amino acids. The CDR3 DNA reads TGTGCCAGCAGAAGGACAGGGAGCACTGAAGCTTTCTTT. As protein: CASRRTGSTEAFF.

The CDR3 here is CASSTVGTFKTDTQYF. The CDR3 DNA reads TGTGCCAGCAGCACCGTAGGGACTTTTAAGACAGATACGCAGTATTTT. The chain links TRBV5-4 to TRBJ2-3, with D perhaps matching TRBD2 (6 bases). Trimming stripped 4 bases from V and 3 bases from J, with 18 bases between. CDR1 is SGHNT and CDR2 is YYREEE in the germline V gene (reference sequence). The CDR3 covers 16 residues. The variable domain in full, with the rest retrieved from reference TRBV5-4 and TRBJ2-3, is ETGVTQSPTHLIKTRGQQVTLRCSSQSGHNTVSWYQQALGQGPQFIFQYYREEENGRGNFPPRFSGLQFPNYSSELNVNALELDDSALYLCASSTVGTFKTDTQYFGPGTRLTVL.

V and J are TRBV12-5 and TRBJ2-6; 15 bases fit TRBD2. Germline trimming cut 2 bases from V and 0 bases from J; bases unmatched to any gene: 8. Germline loops: CDR1 LGHNT, CDR2 FRNRAP. CDR3 length equals 21 residues. The CDR3 DNA is TGTGCTAGTGGTTTGACGGGACTAGCGGGAGGTCTAATCTCTGGGGCCAACGTCCTGACTTTC. It is translated as CASGLTGLAGGLISGANVLTF.

The rearrangement uses TRBV5-5 and TRBJ2-7; D is perhaps TRBD1 (7 bases). Germline V CDR1 and CDR2: SGHKS, YYEKEE (reference sequence). V lost 10 bases and J 4 bases, leaving 21 bases between the germline ends. This CDR3 comprises 14 residues. CDR3 nucleotides: TGTGCCTGTCGACTCCAGGGGGGCCCATACGAGCAGTACTTC. Translated, it gives CACRLQGGPYEQYF.

This chain connects TRBV5-1 to TRBJ2-1, with D perhaps TRBD1 (6 bases). The CDR3 has 14 residues. Looked up from germline, CDR1 is SGHRS and CDR2 is YFSETQ. Trimming cost V 5 bases and J 6 bases, with 15 bases left between them. The CDR3 DNA reads as TGCGCCAGCAGGTCCGGGACACCTTCCAATGAGCAGTTCTTC. Translated: CASRSGTPSNEQFF. Full variable domain (missing parts from reference TRBV5-1 and TRBJ2-1): KAGVTQTPRYLIKTRGQQVTLSCSPISGHRSVSWYQQTPGQGLQFLFEYFSETQRNKGNFPGRFSGRQFSNSRSEMNVSTLELGDSALYLCASRSGTPSNEQFFGPGTRLTVL.

There are many counts of this clone. The chain couples TRBV28 to TRBJ1-3, with 8 bases matching TRBD1. This CDR3 comprises 13 residues. V dropped 6 bases and J dropped 3; count of bases not matched to a gene: 1. Germline V gene lookup returns CDR1 MDHEN and CDR2 SYDVKM. The CDR3 protein is CASSDRGGNTIYF. For the CDR3, the DNA is TGTGCCAGCAGCGACAGGGGTGGAAACACCATATATTTT.

This chain uses TRBV7-6 with TRBJ2-7; D is perhaps TRBD1 (6 bases). The CDR3 is 15 amino acids. V was cut by 5 bases and J by 5 bases, with 19 bases left in between. The germline gives CDR1 SGHVS, CDR2 FNYEAQ. The DNA for the CDR3 is TGTGCCAGCAGCCCCGGGCCGGACAGAGCAAACGAGCAGTACTTC. Its translation: CASSPGPDRANEQYF.

The genes are TRBV7-9 and TRBJ1-5, with 8 bases that match TRBD1. CDR3 length: 14 residues. After removal of 5 bases from V and 9 bases from J, the junction contained 9 bases not matched to a gene. Germline V gives CDR1 SEHNR, CDR2 FQNEAQ (reference sequence). CDR3 sequence: CASSPGQGLSPQHF. CDR3 nucleotides: TGTGCCAGCAGCCCTGGACAGGGTTTATCGCCCCAGCATTTT. Variable domain in full (rest from reference TRBV7-9 and TRBJ1-5): DTGVSQNPRHKITKRGQNVTFRCDPISEHNRLYWYRQTLGQGPEFLTYFQNEAQLEKSRLLSDRFSAERPKGSFSTLEIQRTEQGDSAMYLCASSPGQGLSPQHFGDGTRLSIL.

The genes are TRBV11-2 and TRBJ2-5; tentatively, D is TRBD1 (5 bases). The CDR3 contains 14 residues. Trimming cost V 6 bases and J 4 bases, with 15 bases left between them. In germline, CDR1 is SGHAT, CDR2 FQNNGV. The CDR3 spells CASSLNLGVETQYF. In nucleotides, the CDR3 is TGTGCCAGCAGTCTTAATCTAGGGGTAGAGACCCAGTACTTC.

J is TRBJ2-1 and V is TRBV4-1, with 9 nucleotides matching TRBD2. Per germline, CDR1 MGHRA and CDR2 YSYEKL. Trimming at V came to 3 bases and at J to 7 bases, leaving 4 bases not matched to a gene. The CDR3 covers 14 residues. The CDR3 DNA is TGCGCCAGCAGCCACGAGAGCGGGAGGAATGAGCAGTTCTTC. This codes for CASSHESGRNEQFF.

The rearrangement links TRBV5-5 to TRBJ1-5, with TRBD1 identical over 7 bases. V gave up 2 bases and J gave up 3 bases; unmatched junction bases: 2. This CDR3 comprises 14 residues. Per the germline V gene, CDR1 is SGHKS and CDR2 is YYEKEE (reference sequence). The CDR3 sequence is CASSFGTDNQPQHF. The DNA for the CDR3 is TGTGCCAGCAGCTTTGGGACAGACAATCAGCCCCAGCATTTT.

The chain is built from TRBV5-1 and TRBJ1-6; no clear D gene. The CDR3 extends over 13 amino acids. Trimming cost V 4 bases and J 8 bases, with 10 bases left between them. Germline lookup yields CDR1 SGHRS and CDR2 YFSETQ. CDR3 DNA: TGCGCCAGCAGCGCGGAGAGCGATTCACCCCTCCACTTT. Translated, it gives CASSAESDSPLHF.